The present entry profiles one T cell receptor beta chain with its context. Its antigen is currently unknown. J was trimmed by 10 bases and V by 8 bases; bases with no gene match: 12. Germline CDR1 and CDR2: SGHVS and FQNEAQ. CDR3 length equals 13 residues. This record comes from a study of cytomegalovirus exposure and HLA in healthy donors. The table came from immunoSEQ multiplex PCR; TCRdb's copy has only in-frame clones and leaves some out. This sample has 220,000 or so clones, with roughly 84% found just once. Study outcomes and limitations: Subsequent analysis revealed that first-cohort TCR clusters tended to co-occur in the approximately 120 validation repertoires. According to the study, approximately 150 TCR beta chains were cytomegalovirus-associated.

The origin of this receptor is a woman aged 18-29 years in good health and CMV-seropositive. Sequencing was carried out using PBMCs. The genes are TRBV7-8 and TRBJ1-1; 8 bases align to TRBD1. CDR3 sequence reads: CASDPGGASGAFF. CDR3 DNA sequence: TGTGCCAGCGACCCAGGGGGCGCATCTGGAGCTTTCTTT. The whole variable domain, remainder taken from reference TRBV7-8 and TRBJ1-1, is GAGVSQSPRYKVAKRGQDVALRCDPISGHVSLFWYQQALGQGPEFLTYFQNEAQLDKSGLPSDRFFAERPEGSVSTLKIQRTQQEDSAVYLCASDPGGASGAFFGQGTRLTVV.